This note documents a single TCR beta chain sequence. No antigen is known for it. Base qualities are not at hand, and no much larger clone is one base apart. These data originate in a study of blood T cell repertoires in COVID-19 (dated by TCRdb to about 2020). Concerning the study at large: The collaborator samples originated in the United States, Italy and Spain and spanned the acute and convalescent phases of COVID-19. The dataset comprised deeply sampled blood TCRbeta repertoires from subjects exposed to, actively infected with, or recovered from COVID-19. Where HLA class I and class II types were available, the types were taken from metadata supplied by the sample provider, not from assay-based typing. The repertoires were released in a freely available public database meant as a resource for research on the immune response to SARS-CoV-2. Samples were obtained from the ongoing ImmuneRACE study (first 160 participants) and from some 1,200 subjects provided by 6 global collaborators. The prospective study material was composed of cDNA or gDNA derived from T cells, B-cell-depleted T cells, or PBMCs. Nearly every sample came with metadata listing a de-identified subject ID, COVID-19 status, age in years and sex. What the work shows at the level of the full study, not this receptor alone: How much clinical and demographic metadata was included differed by source and by participant, and the metadata was provided uncurated.

The immunoSEQ Assay, a bias-controlled multiplex PCR, was used to amplify TCRbeta CDR3 regions from genomic DNA. Processing in the source paper ran as follows. The number of nucleated cells in each sample was estimated by amplification of reference gene primers within the assay. To quantify the absolute abundance of each unique TCRbeta CDR3 rearrangement, sequence reads were collapsed and filtered. For each sample, productive Simpson clonality was calculated as the square root of Simpson's diversity index over productive rearrangements. Not all clones reach the TCRdb copy of this immuneACCESS table, which keeps in-frame sequences only. Checked studies attribute under half of the gap to unresolved V genes and leave the rest unexplained. The DNA gave D and trimming, while V, J and clone size come from that table. The sample data list about 60,000 clones, and roughly 90% of these were observed just once. The leading ten clones occupy roughly an eighth of the sample.

Each collaborating institution followed its own protocols to collect whole blood in K2EDTA tubes. For TCRbeta analysis, collaborators shipped samples in one of three forms: frozen whole blood, isolated PBMCs, or DNA extracted from either of those sample types. There are 15 amino acids in the CDR3, from cysteine to phenylalanine inclusive. The CDR3 DNA has 45 bases and is translated from base 1. V loses 5 bases at its end and J loses 7 bases; junction bases beyond the gene matches: 6. The germline V gene gives CDR1 as SGHAT and CDR2 as FQNNGV. Sequencing input: peripheral blood. This chain is built from TRBV11-2 and TRBJ1-4; the central 11 bases match TRBD1. This TCR was sampled from an older woman with active COVID-19. The CDR3 region has the sequence CASSQSGTGGEKLFF. The base sequence is TGTGCCAGCAGCCAATCCGGGACAGGGGGTGAAAAACTGTTTTTT.